The TCR beta chain under discussion was sequenced for a study of cytomegalovirus exposure and HLA in healthy donors. Study details: In a previous analysis, around 120 million unique TCR beta sequences were found from 150 million to 200 million T cells. Study conclusions and caveats: Among TCR beta chains, those listed as cytomegalovirus-associated numbered around 160. In a later analysis, about 17,000 TCR beta sequences were associated with HLA alleles at 0.05 false discovery rate.

Trimming took 3 bases from V and 4 from J; bases not matched to a gene: 4. The germline gives CDR1 KGHSH, CDR2 LQKENI. This CDR3 has 14 residues. Notes on this clone: The antigen remains undetermined.

This PCR relied on a set of 60 Vbeta primers and 13 Jbeta primers. Clones were sequenced by immunoSEQ multiplex PCR, and TCRdb holds only the in-frame ones, with some missing. The table lists about 160,000 clones, about four fifths of them singletons. The material sequenced was PBMCs. The receptor comes from a man in his fifties in good health and CMV-seropositive. The chain uses TRBV18 and TRBJ2-7; 9 positions match TRBD2. The CDR3, as DNA: TGTGCCAGCTCACCTTTTAGCGGGGGTTACGAGCAGTACTTC. Translation gives CASSPFSGGYEQYF.